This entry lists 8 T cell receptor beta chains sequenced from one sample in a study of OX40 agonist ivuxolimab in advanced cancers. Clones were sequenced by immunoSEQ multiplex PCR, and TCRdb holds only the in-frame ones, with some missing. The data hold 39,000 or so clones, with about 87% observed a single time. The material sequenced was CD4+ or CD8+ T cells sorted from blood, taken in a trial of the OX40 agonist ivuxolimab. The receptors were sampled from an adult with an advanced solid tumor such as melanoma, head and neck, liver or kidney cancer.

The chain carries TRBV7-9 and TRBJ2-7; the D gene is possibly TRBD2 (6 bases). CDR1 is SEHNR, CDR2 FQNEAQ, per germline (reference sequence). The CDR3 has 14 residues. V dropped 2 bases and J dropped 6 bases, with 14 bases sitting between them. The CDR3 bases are TGTGCCAGCAGCTTATTCGGCCAGGGAGGCGAGCAGTACTTC. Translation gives CASSLFGQGGEQYF.

The DNA of the CDR3 is TGCGCCAGCAGCTTGATAGACGGGGAAAAACTGTTTTTT. This gives the protein CASSLIDGEKLFF. The V and J genes are TRBV5-1 and TRBJ1-4; unclear D gene. With 1 base removed from V and 8 bases from J, the gap between germline ends came to 9 bases. This CDR3 is 13 amino acids long. In germline, CDR1 is SGHRS, CDR2 YFSETQ.

This chain's CDR3 is CASRSGQNNEKLFF. For the CDR3, the DNA is TGTGCCAGCAGGTCCGGACAGAATAATGAAAAACTGTTTTTT. The chain links TRBV28 to TRBJ1-4, with a possible D match to TRBD1 (6 bases). V lost 6 bases, J lost 4 bases, and 12 bases lay in between. CDR1 MDHEN and CDR2 SYDVKM come from the germline V gene. The CDR3 totals 14 residues. Filled out from reference TRBV28 and TRBJ1-4, the complete variable domain reads DVKVTQSSRYLVKRTGEKVFLECVQDMDHENMFWYRQDPGLGLRLIYFSYDVKMKEKGDIPEGYSVSREKKERFSLILESASTNQTSMYLCASRSGQNNEKLFFGSGTQLSVL.

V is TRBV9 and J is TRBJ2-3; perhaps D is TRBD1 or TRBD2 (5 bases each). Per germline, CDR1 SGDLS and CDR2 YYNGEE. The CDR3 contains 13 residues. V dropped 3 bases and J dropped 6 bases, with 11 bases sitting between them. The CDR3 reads CASSASGTDTQYF. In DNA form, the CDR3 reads TGTGCCAGCAGCGCCTCAGGGACGGATACGCAGTATTTT. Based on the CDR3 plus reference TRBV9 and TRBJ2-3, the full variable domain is DSGVTQTPKHLITATGQRVTLRCSPRSGDLSVYWYQQSLDQGLQFLIQYYNGEERAKGNILERFSAQQFPDLHSELNLSSLELGDSALYFCASSASGTDTQYFGPGTRLTVL.

The CDR3 DNA reads as TGCGCCAGCAGCCAAGAAGAATTCGCGGGAAACACCATATATTTT. This sequence encodes CASSQEEFAGNTIYF. The chain links TRBV4-1 to TRBJ1-3; D uncertain. Germline CDR1 is MGHRA and CDR2 is YSYEKL. CDR3 size: 15 residues. The V gene lost 0 bases and the J gene lost 4 bases, with 10 bases spanning the gap.

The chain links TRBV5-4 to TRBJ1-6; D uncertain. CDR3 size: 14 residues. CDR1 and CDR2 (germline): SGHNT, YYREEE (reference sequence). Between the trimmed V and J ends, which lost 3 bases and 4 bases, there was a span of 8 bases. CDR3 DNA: TGTGCCAGCAGCTCCACAGCATATAATTCACCCCTCCACTTT. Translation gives CASSSTAYNSPLHF.

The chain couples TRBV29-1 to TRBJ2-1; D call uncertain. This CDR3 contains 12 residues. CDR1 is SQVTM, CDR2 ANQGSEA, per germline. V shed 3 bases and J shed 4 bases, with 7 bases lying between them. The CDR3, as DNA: TGCAGCGTTGAGTCCGGATACAATGAGCAGTTCTTC. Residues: CSVESGYNEQFF.

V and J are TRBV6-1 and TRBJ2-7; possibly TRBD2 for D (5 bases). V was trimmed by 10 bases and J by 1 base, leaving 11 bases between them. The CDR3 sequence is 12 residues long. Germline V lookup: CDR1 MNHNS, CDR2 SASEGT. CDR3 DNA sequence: TGTGCCACCGGGCGGGCTTCCTACGAGCAGTACTTC. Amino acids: CATGRASYEQYF.